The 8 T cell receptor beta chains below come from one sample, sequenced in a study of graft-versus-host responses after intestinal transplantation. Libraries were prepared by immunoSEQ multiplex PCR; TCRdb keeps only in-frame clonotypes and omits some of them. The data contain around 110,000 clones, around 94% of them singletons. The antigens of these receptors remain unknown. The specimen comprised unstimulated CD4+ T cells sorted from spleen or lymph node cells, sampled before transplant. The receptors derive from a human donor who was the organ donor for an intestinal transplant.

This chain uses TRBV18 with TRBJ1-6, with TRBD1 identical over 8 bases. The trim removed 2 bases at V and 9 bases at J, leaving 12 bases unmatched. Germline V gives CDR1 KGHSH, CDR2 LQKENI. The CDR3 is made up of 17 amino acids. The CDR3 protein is CASSPLGPGTGFSPLHF. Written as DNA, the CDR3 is TGTGCCAGCTCACCATTAGGTCCGGGGACAGGATTTTCACCCCTCCACTTT.

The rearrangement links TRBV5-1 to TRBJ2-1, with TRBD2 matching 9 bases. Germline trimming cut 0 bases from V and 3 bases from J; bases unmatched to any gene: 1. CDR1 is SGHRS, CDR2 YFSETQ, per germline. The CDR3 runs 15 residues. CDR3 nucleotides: TGCGCCAGCAGCTTGGGGACTAGCGACTACAATGAGCAGTTCTTC. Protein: CASSLGTSDYNEQFF.

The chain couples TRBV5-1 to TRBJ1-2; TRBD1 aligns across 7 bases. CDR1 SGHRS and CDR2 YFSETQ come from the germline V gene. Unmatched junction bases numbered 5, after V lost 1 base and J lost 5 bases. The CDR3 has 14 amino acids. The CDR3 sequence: CASSLSQGSYGYTF. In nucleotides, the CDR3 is TGCGCCAGCAGCTTGTCACAGGGGTCGTATGGCTACACCTTC.

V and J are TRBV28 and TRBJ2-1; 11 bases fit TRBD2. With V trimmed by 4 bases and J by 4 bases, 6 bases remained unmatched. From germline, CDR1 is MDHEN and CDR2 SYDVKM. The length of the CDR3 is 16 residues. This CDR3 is CASSSLAGGGYNEQFF. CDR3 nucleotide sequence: TGTGCCAGCAGTTCCTTAGCGGGAGGGGGGTACAATGAGCAGTTCTTC.

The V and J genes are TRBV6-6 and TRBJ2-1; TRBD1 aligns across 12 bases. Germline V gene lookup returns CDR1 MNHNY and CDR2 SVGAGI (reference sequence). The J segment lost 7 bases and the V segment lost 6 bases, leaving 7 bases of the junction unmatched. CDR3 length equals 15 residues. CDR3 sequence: CASSPGQGASNEQFF. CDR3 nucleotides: TGTGCCAGCAGCCCGGGACAGGGGGCTTCAAATGAGCAGTTCTTC.

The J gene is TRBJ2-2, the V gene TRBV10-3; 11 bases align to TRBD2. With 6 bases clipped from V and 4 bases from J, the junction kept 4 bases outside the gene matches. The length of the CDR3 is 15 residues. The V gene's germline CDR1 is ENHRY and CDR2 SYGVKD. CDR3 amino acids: CAISPGLAATGELFF. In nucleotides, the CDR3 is TGTGCCATCAGCCCGGGACTAGCGGCCACCGGGGAGCTGTTTTTT.

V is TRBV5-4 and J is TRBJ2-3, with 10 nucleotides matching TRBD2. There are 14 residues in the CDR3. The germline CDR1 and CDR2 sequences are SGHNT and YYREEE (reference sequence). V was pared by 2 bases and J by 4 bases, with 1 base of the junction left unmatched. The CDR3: CASSLAGGPDTQYF. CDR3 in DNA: TGTGCCAGCAGCTTAGCGGGAGGGCCAGATACGCAGTATTTT.

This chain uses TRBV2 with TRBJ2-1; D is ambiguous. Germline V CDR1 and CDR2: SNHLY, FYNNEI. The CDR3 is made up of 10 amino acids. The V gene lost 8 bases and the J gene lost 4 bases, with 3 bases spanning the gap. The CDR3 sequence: CASGYNEQFF. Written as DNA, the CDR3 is TGTGCCAGCGGGTACAATGAGCAGTTCTTC.